This T cell receptor beta chain comes out of a study of T cells in Graves' hyperthyroidism and ophthalmopathy. Turning to the study itself: Peripheral blood was drawn at first diagnosis, prior to all treatment. Study findings and constraints: Median prediction lead before ophthalmopathy onset was 5 to 7 months with the model. Among clonotypes expanded in thyroid above 0.001, most were also found in blood.

TCR beta CDR3 region amplification was performed from RNA transcripts. HTBI primers drove first-round RT-PCR of the TCR CDR3. TCRdb ran MiXCR on the multiplex PCR reads and lists one entry per CDR3 protein. The sample consists of roughly 710,000 distinct CDR3 sequences, under 45% of them appearing once. Details on this clonotype: As yet, its antigen is unknown.

Diagnoses were made from clinical symptoms, serum measures (thyroxine and TRAb), thyroid ultrasound and orbital computed tomography. The CDR3 sequence is 15 residues long. Germline CDR1 is KGHDR and CDR2 is SFDVKD. Trimming left V 5 bases short and J 1 base short, with 13 bases between. Input material: blood. This TCR was recovered from a woman aged 40 to 50 with Graves' hyperthyroidism. V usage is TRBV24-1 and J usage is TRBJ1-2; TRBD1 might be the D (5 bases). CDR3 sequence reads: CATSAGQGGNYGYTF. The CDR3 nucleotides read TGTGCCACCAGTGCAGGGCAGGGAGGTAACTATGGCTACACCTTC.